This passage covers 18 T cell receptor beta chains from one sample sequenced in a study of shared clonotypes between healthy human individuals. Sequencing used immunoSEQ multiplex PCR; TCRdb keeps in-frame clones, though not all of them. Of roughly 1.4 million clones in the sample, approximately 98.5% were seen once. Sequenced: naive CD4+ T cells sorted from blood. Subset reported: CD45RA+ positively selected. Receptor source: a man aged 25 to 40 in good health.

The chain joins TRBV9 to TRBJ2-7; no clear D. Per germline, CDR1 SGDLS and CDR2 YYNGEE. The CDR3 is 14 amino acids. The V and J ends lost 3 bases and 0 bases respectively, with 10 bases between them. The CDR3 bases are TGTGCCAGCAGCGCGACGTTTAGCTCCTACGAGCAGTACTTC. Protein: CASSATFSSYEQYF.

This clone was seen just once. V gene TRBV4-3 combines with J gene TRBJ2-7, with TRBD2 matching over 10 bases. CDR1 is LGHNA, CDR2 YSLEER, per germline. The CDR3 loop spans 18 amino acids. Germline trimming cut 1 base from V and 11 bases from J; bases unmatched to any gene: 20. DNA for the CDR3: TGCGCCAGCAGCCAAGGCCCAGGATCTAGCGGGAGCCCGGGAAGGAAGTACTTC. Residues: CASSQGPGSSGSPGRKYF.

The chain carries TRBV6-1 and TRBJ2-5; the D is unclear. The CDR3 is 14 amino acids. V dropped 3 bases and J dropped 1 base, with 9 bases sitting between them. CDR1 and CDR2 from the germline V gene are MNHNS and SASEGT. The CDR3 DNA follows: TGTGCCAGCAGTGACCAATATTCCCAAGAGACCCAGTACTTC. This encodes CASSDQYSQETQYF.

The rearrangement joins TRBV6-5 to TRBJ1-5; possible D gene TRBD1, 5 bases. Germline V gene sequence: CDR1 MNHEY, CDR2 SVGAGI. The CDR3 length is 14 residues. V was trimmed by 5 bases and J by 4 bases, leaving 12 bases between them. CDR3 coding DNA: TGTGCCAGCAGTAAAGGGGTCGCAAATCAGCCCCAGCATTTT. Protein sequence: CASSKGVANQPQHF.

The chain combines TRBV15 with TRBJ2-7; 7 positions match TRBD1. Germline CDR1 and CDR2: LNHNV and YYDKDF (reference sequence). The V gene end was trimmed by 0 bases and the J gene end by 3 bases; junction bases not matched to a gene: 8. This CDR3 region has 16 residues. The DNA for the CDR3 is TGTGCCACCAGCAGAGATAGGACAGGCCTCGGCTACGAGCAGTACTTC. Protein sequence: CATSRDRTGLGYEQYF. Full variable domain (rest looked up from reference TRBV15 and TRBJ2-7): DAMVIQNPRYQVTQFGKPVTLSCSQTLNHNVMYWYQQKSSQAPKLLFHYYDKDFNNEADTPDNFQSRRPNTSFCFLDIRSPGLGDTAMYLCATSRDRTGLGYEQYFGPGTRLTVT.

This chain joins TRBV7-2 and TRBJ1-1; no reliable D call. In germline, CDR1 is SGHTA, CDR2 FQGNSA. V was cut by 0 bases and J by 1 base, with 3 bases left in between. The CDR3 is made up of 13 amino acids. CDR3 residues: CASSLAGNTEAFF. The CDR3 DNA is TGTGCCAGCAGCTTAGCGGGGAACACTGAAGCTTTCTTT.

CDR3 loop: CASSLDWDTYEQYF. CDR3 sequence (DNA): TGTGCCAGCAGCTTAGACTGGGATACCTACGAGCAGTACTTC. The chain has TRBV7-2 and TRBJ2-7, with no clear D. The V gene lost 1 base and the J gene lost 2 bases, with 9 bases spanning the gap. CDR1 and CDR2 from the germline V gene are SGHTA and FQGNSA. The CDR3 has 14 residues.

The chain employs TRBV5-1 and TRBJ1-5; D is unclear. Germline assignment: CDR1 SGHRS and CDR2 YFSETQ. The CDR3 covers 14 residues. Trimming removed 4 bases at V and 3 bases at J, with 11 bases between. The CDR3 DNA follows: TGCGCCAGCAGCAATGACGGGATCAATCAGCCCCAGCATTTT. Its protein product is CASSNDGINQPQHF.

This chain joins TRBV5-1 and TRBJ2-5, with D possibly being TRBD1 (6 bases). The CDR3 is made up of 15 amino acids. V gave up 5 bases and J gave up 4 bases, with 18 bases separating them. Germline CDR1 reads SGHRS; CDR2 reads YFSETQ. The CDR3 here is CASRSLKGRGETQYF. In nucleotides, the CDR3 is TGCGCCAGCAGATCTTTAAAGGGCAGGGGAGAGACCCAGTACTTC.

The chain employs TRBV10-3 and TRBJ2-5; no firm D call. The CDR3 is 16 residues long. The germline V gene has CDR1 ENHRY and CDR2 SYGVKD. Trimming took off 3 bases at V and 2 bases at J, with 16 bases between the two ends. CDR3 sequence (DNA): TGTGCCATCAGTGAATTCATCCCGCGGAAACAAGAGACCCAGTACTTC. Its protein is CAISEFIPRKQETQYF.

In this sample, this clone turned up once. CDR3 sequence: CASSFGRDSASPALYEQYF. The CDR3 DNA follows: TGTGCCAGCAGTTTCGGCCGGGACAGTGCTTCTCCTGCCCTCTACGAGCAGTACTTC. The rearrangement joins TRBV27 to TRBJ2-7; 7 nucleotides agree with TRBD1. Germline V gene sequence: CDR1 MNHEY, CDR2 SMNVEV (reference sequence). This CDR3 contains 19 residues. Trimming cost V 3 bases and J 3 bases; bases outside gene matches: 20.

The chain has TRBV27 and TRBJ1-1, with a possible D match to TRBD1 (5 bases). Trimming removed 4 bases from V and 0 bases from J, with 12 bases in between. The CDR3 is 15 amino acids. Looked up from germline, CDR1 is MNHEY and CDR2 is SMNVEV (reference sequence). The CDR3 nucleotides are TGTGCCAGCAGTTCTCCGGGACGGATGAACACTGAAGCTTTCTTT. It translates to CASSSPGRMNTEAFF.

The chain has TRBV5-4 and TRBJ2-1, with 7 bases matching TRBD2. V lost 4 bases, J lost 1 base, and 5 bases stayed unmatched. The germline gives CDR1 SGHNT, CDR2 YYREEE (reference sequence). The CDR3 length is 15 residues. CDR3 in amino acids: CASSLGRASYNEQFF. In DNA, the CDR3 is TGTGCCAGCAGCCTGGGGAGGGCATCCTACAATGAGCAGTTCTTC.

CDR3 loop: CASSLYLGAENTEAFF. The CDR3, as DNA: TGTGCCAGCAGTTTATATCTGGGGGCGGAGAACACTGAAGCTTTCTTT. The chain joins TRBV27 to TRBJ1-1; D is possibly TRBD1 (6 bases). There are 16 residues in the CDR3. V gave up 1 base and J gave up 1 base, with 13 bases separating them. Germline V gene sequence: CDR1 MNHEY, CDR2 SMNVEV (reference sequence).

The chain joins TRBV28 to TRBJ1-2; D is perhaps TRBD1 (5 bases). The germline V gene encodes CDR1 MDHEN and CDR2 SYDVKM. This CDR3 has 15 residues. Trimming took 7 bases from V and 0 from J, leaving 15 bases between them. The CDR3: CASTRRGTTNYGYTF. As DNA, the CDR3 is TGTGCCAGCACCCGGCGGGGGACCACTAACTATGGCTACACCTTC.

This rearrangement joins TRBV18 to TRBJ2-1; TRBD2 aligns across 9 bases. The CDR3 consists of 15 residues. J gave up 5 bases and V 2 bases, and 4 bases lay outside the gene matches. The germline V gene has CDR1 KGHSH and CDR2 LQKENI. In DNA, the CDR3 is TGTGCCAGCTCACCAATTCTAGCGGGGAACAATGAGCAGTTCTTC. Its protein is CASSPILAGNNEQFF.

For this clone: Compared with germline, one end of the junction differs, possibly owing to a read error. The chain carries TRBV7-6 and TRBJ2-7; the match to TRBD1 covers 7 bases. Germline V gives CDR1 SGHVS, CDR2 FNYEAQ. The CDR3 spans 13 residues. CDR3 bases: TGTGCCAGCAGCCGTCCGGGACAGTCAGCGCGGGTCTTC. Residues: CASSRPGQSARVF. Using reference TRBV7-6 and TRBJ2-7 for the parts outside the CDR3, the full variable domain is GAGVSQSPRYKVTKRGQDVALRCDPISGHVSLYWYRQALGQGPEFLTYFNYEAQQDKSGLPNDRFSAERPEGSISTLTIQRTEQRDSAMYRCASSRPGQSARVFGPGTRLTVT.

The CDR3 is CASSMTANTEAFF. In nucleotides, the CDR3 is TGTGCCAGCAGCATGACAGCTAACACTGAAGCTTTCTTT. The chain uses TRBV9 and TRBJ1-1; D may be TRBD1 (5 bases). The length of the CDR3 is 13 residues. Between the trimmed V and J ends, which lost 4 bases and 2 bases, there was a span of 9 bases. Germline V gives CDR1 SGDLS, CDR2 YYNGEE.